The 32 T cell receptor beta chains listed next were all sequenced from one sample in a study of shared clonotypes between healthy human individuals (TCRdb year 2020). Libraries were prepared through the immunoSEQ multiplex PCR assay. The table comes from immuneACCESS by way of TCRdb, which keeps in-frame sequences with V and J called. Part of the clones is missing from these tables; in studies checked, under half for an unresolved V gene and the rest for unknown reasons. In this sample the table shows millions of clones, over 85% of which occur a single time. Together, the top ten hold 0.1% to 0.15% of the sample. Sequencing used naive CD4+ T cells sorted from blood. Taken with the paper, the label for cell subset or site translates to: CD45RA+ positively selected. The receptors originated from a man between 18 and 35 years old in good health.

On this clone itself: A much more abundant neighbour one base away suggests this may be a read error. Other DNA sequences in the same sample also yield this CDR3. The chain combines TRBV5-1 with TRBJ2-7; possible D gene TRBD2, 5 bases. This CDR3 comprises 15 residues. Per germline, CDR1 SGHRS and CDR2 YFSETQ. The CDR3 here is CASSSLRDSSHEQYF. The DNA for the CDR3 is TGCGCCAGTAGCTCCCTGAGGGATAGCTCCCACGAGCAGTACTTC.

V is TRBV27 and J is TRBJ1-2; D is perhaps TRBD1 (5 bases). Trimming shortened V by 0 bases and J by 8 bases, and 10 bases separated the two germline ends. This CDR3 spans 13 amino acids. Germline-derived CDR1 and CDR2 are MNHEY and SMNVEV (reference sequence). The CDR3 DNA sequence: TGTGCCAGCAGTTTATCCGGACATAGAGGCTACACCTTC. Residues: CASSLSGHRGYTF.

This chain's CDR3 is CASSRDRGAYNEQFF. For the CDR3, the DNA is TGTGCCAGCAGTCGTGACAGGGGTGCCTACAATGAGCAGTTCTTC. This chain joins TRBV6-5 and TRBJ2-1; TRBD1 matches at 8 bases. The junction had 5 bases not matched to a gene; V was cut back by 5 bases and J by 2 bases. Germline loops: CDR1 MNHEY, CDR2 SVGAGI. This CDR3 contains 15 residues.

The chain combines TRBV7-9 with TRBJ2-7, with 10 bases matching TRBD2. Germline V CDR1 and CDR2: SEHNR, FQNEAQ (reference sequence). The V gene end was trimmed by 7 bases and the J gene end by 0 bases; junction bases not matched to a gene: 6. This CDR3 contains 15 residues. In nucleotides, the CDR3 is TGTGCCAGCACCCATAGCGGGGGGAGCTCCTACGAGCAGTACTTC. Translation: CASTHSGGSSYEQYF.

The V and J genes are TRBV5-1 and TRBJ2-5; a weak D match, TRBD2 (5 bases). V lost 0 bases, J lost 9 bases, and 15 bases lay in between. CDR3 size: 14 residues. CDR1 and CDR2 (germline): SGHRS, YFSETQ. The CDR3 sequence: CASSLDGSLESQYF. The CDR3 nucleotides are TGCGCCAGCAGCTTGGATGGGAGCTTGGAGTCCCAGTACTTC.

This clone appeared once. In the same sample, other DNA sequences code for this CDR3. The chain employs TRBV6-1 and TRBJ1-5; a possible D gene is TRBD1 (6 bases). This CDR3 region has 13 residues. Germline CDR1 is MNHNS and CDR2 is SASEGT. The V gene lost 7 bases and the J gene lost 3 bases, with 10 bases spanning the gap. CDR3 nucleotide sequence: TGTGCCAGCACCCGACAGGACAATCAGCCCCAGCATTTT. This sequence encodes CASTRQDNQPQHF.

This chain joins TRBV18 and TRBJ1-1; 10 nucleotides line up with TRBD1. The trim removed 4 bases at V and 0 bases at J, leaving 8 bases unmatched. This CDR3 is built from 17 residues. Looked up from germline, CDR1 is KGHSH and CDR2 is LQKENI. The DNA for the CDR3 is TGTGCCAGCTCACTTGACAGGGGGCTAGTCATGAACACTGAAGCTTTCTTT. The encoded protein is CASSLDRGLVMNTEAFF.

J is TRBJ2-7 and V is TRBV5-4; TRBD2 matches 10 bases. The CDR3 spans 15 residues. V lost 2 bases, J lost 5 bases, and 7 bases stayed unmatched. Germline CDR1 is SGHNT and CDR2 is YYREEE (reference sequence). DNA for the CDR3: TGTGCCAGCAGCTTATCTAGCGGGAGTATGAACGAGCAGTACTTC. This sequence encodes CASSLSSGSMNEQYF.

The chain uses TRBV11-2 and TRBJ1-2; D remains unclear. Per germline, CDR1 SGHAT and CDR2 FQNNGV. V lost 1 base to trimming and J lost 0 bases, with 6 bases between them. The CDR3 spans 14 residues. CDR3 nucleotide sequence: TGTGCCAGCAGCTTAGGGCCGGCTAACTATGGCTACACCTTC. Its translation is CASSLGPANYGYTF.

This chain connects TRBV9 to TRBJ2-3; D gene uncertain. Germline CDR1 reads SGDLS; CDR2 reads YYNGEE. The V and J ends lost 0 bases and 1 base respectively, with 9 bases between them. The CDR3 has 15 residues. CDR3 region: CASSVESYRTDTQYF. Written as DNA, the CDR3 is TGTGCCAGCAGCGTAGAGTCTTACCGCACAGATACGCAGTATTTT.

V and J are TRBV28 and TRBJ2-7; D gene unclear. The germline V and J ends were trimmed by 4 bases and 6 bases, with 13 bases remaining between them. This CDR3 is 13 amino acids long. CDR1 MDHEN and CDR2 SYDVKM come from the germline V gene. In DNA, the CDR3 is TGTGCCAGCAGTTCGACGGTCCCTGGCGAGCAGTACTTC. It specifies CASSSTVPGEQYF.

V is TRBV5-1 and J is TRBJ2-5; D is undetermined. The CDR3 is 12 residues long. V lost 4 bases and J 5 bases, leaving 9 bases between the germline ends. Germline V CDR1 and CDR2: SGHRS, YFSETQ. The DNA for the CDR3 is TGCGCCAGCAGCGATGGAAGGGAGACCCAGTACTTC. Translation gives CASSDGRETQYF.

The chain recombines TRBV7-2 with TRBJ2-3; D unclear. The germline V gene has CDR1 SGHTA and CDR2 FQGNSA. The CDR3 contains 15 residues. V was pared by 5 bases and J by 0 bases, with 12 bases between. The CDR3 sequence: CASSPGAPSTDTQYF. The CDR3 nucleotides are TGTGCCAGCAGCCCCGGTGCCCCTAGCACAGATACGCAGTATTTT.

The chain is built from TRBV7-2 and TRBJ2-2, with a possible D match to TRBD1 (6 bases). Germline-derived CDR1 and CDR2 are SGHTA and FQGNSA. The length of the CDR3 is 14 residues. Trimming left V 4 bases short and J 8 bases short, with 14 bases between. The CDR3 sequence: CASSSNRQVGELFF. CDR3 nucleotides: TGTGCCAGCAGCTCCAACAGACAGGTTGGGGAGCTGTTTTTT.

The count of this clone is one. V gene TRBV6-6 combines with J gene TRBJ2-7; a weak D match, TRBD1 (6 bases). The germline V gene has CDR1 MNHNY and CDR2 SVGAGI (reference sequence). This CDR3 spans 14 amino acids. Trimming left V 6 bases short and J 5 bases short, with 17 bases between. CDR3 DNA sequence: TGTGCCAGCAGCCCCTATGGACAGCAGGACGAGCAGTACTTC. Encoded protein: CASSPYGQQDEQYF.

V usage is TRBV6-5 and J usage is TRBJ2-5; 8 positions match TRBD1. This CDR3 is built from 13 residues. V trimming: 5 bases; J trimming: 3 bases; junction bases outside the gene matches: 2. Germline V gives CDR1 MNHEY, CDR2 SVGAGI. This CDR3 is CASSTGGKETQYF. CDR3 nucleotide sequence: TGTGCCAGCAGTACAGGGGGGAAAGAGACCCAGTACTTC.

There are many counts of this clone. V gene TRBV5-1 combines with J gene TRBJ1-1; D is undetermined. The CDR3 length is 18 residues. The ends were cut back, 0 bases at V and 10 bases at J, with 28 bases in the middle. Germline lookup yields CDR1 SGHRS and CDR2 YFSETQ. DNA of the CDR3: TGCGCCAGCAGCTTGGCAGGTACCCCTACCGCCGACGGGCTGACAGCTTTCTTT. Its protein product is CASSLAGTPTADGLTAFF.

This rearrangement joins TRBV4-1 to TRBJ2-2; TRBD1 aligns across 11 bases. V lost 3 bases to trimming and J lost 6 bases; unmatched junction nucleotides: 9. The germline gives CDR1 MGHRA, CDR2 YSYEKL. CDR3 size: 17 residues. CDR3 protein: CASSHQKPGQGAGELFF. The CDR3 DNA follows: TGCGCCAGCAGCCATCAAAAACCGGGACAGGGGGCCGGGGAGCTGTTTTTT.

V gene TRBV7-9 combines with J gene TRBJ1-1; D not certain. Germline V gene data show CDR1 as SEHNR and CDR2 as FQNEAQ (reference sequence). The CDR3 has 15 amino acids. Trimming removed 0 bases at V and 1 base at J, with 9 bases between. The CDR3 spells CASSLAGSANTEAFF. CDR3 DNA: TGTGCCAGCAGCTTAGCAGGGAGCGCGAACACTGAAGCTTTCTTT.

On this clone: Other DNA variants within this sample encode the same CDR3. CDR3 region: CASSLGDYNEQFF. The CDR3 DNA follows: TGCGCCAGCAGCTTGGGTGATTACAATGAGCAGTTCTTC. This chain uses TRBV5-1 with TRBJ2-1; D uncertain. The germline gives CDR1 SGHRS, CDR2 YFSETQ. The CDR3 contains 13 residues. V shed 0 bases and J shed 4 bases, with 5 bases lying between them.

The V and J genes are TRBV7-8 and TRBJ2-7; tentative D call: TRBD1 (6 bases). The CDR3 has 14 amino acids. Trimming took 5 bases from V and 2 from J, leaving 13 bases between them. CDR1 is SGHVS, CDR2 FQNEAQ, per germline. In nucleotides, the CDR3 is TGTGCCAGCAGCGGCGAAGCAGGGGCCTACGAGCAGTACTTC. This sequence encodes CASSGEAGAYEQYF.

The chain uses TRBV14 and TRBJ1-6; D not certain. Germline CDR1 is SGHDN and CDR2 is FVKESK. V dropped 0 bases and J dropped 5 bases, with 8 bases sitting between them. The CDR3 is 15 amino acids. The CDR3 DNA reads TGTGCCAGCAGCCAAGATTTCGCTAATAATTCACCCCTCCACTTT. Protein sequence: CASSQDFANNSPLHF.

A remark on this clone: Distinct nucleotide sequences in the sample also encode this CDR3. The chain recombines TRBV5-1 with TRBJ2-4; D not resolved. V gave up 0 bases and J gave up 0 bases, with 4 bases separating them. Germline lookup yields CDR1 SGHRS and CDR2 YFSETQ. The CDR3 spans 14 residues. As DNA, the CDR3 is TGCGCCAGCAGCTTGGACGTAGCCAAAAACATTCAGTACTTC. It codes for CASSLDVAKNIQYF.

The rearrangement uses TRBV6-1 and TRBJ2-3; D is perhaps TRBD1 (6 bases). Trimming took off 4 bases at V and 2 bases at J, with 10 bases between the two ends. This CDR3 has 14 residues. The germline V gene has CDR1 MNHNS and CDR2 SASEGT. CDR3 in amino acids: CASSVTGNTDTQYF. The CDR3 bases are TGTGCCAGCAGTGTCACAGGGAACACAGATACGCAGTATTTT.

This chain uses TRBV4-1 with TRBJ2-7, with D perhaps TRBD1 or TRBD2 (5 bases each). The CDR3 loop spans 16 amino acids. Germline V gene lookup returns CDR1 MGHRA and CDR2 YSYEKL. Trimming left V 1 base short and J 5 bases short, with 18 bases between. The CDR3 nucleotides are TGCGCCAGCAGCCAAGTATTACGGGGCCCTAAGGACGAGCAGTACTTC. Translating it yields CASSQVLRGPKDEQYF.

V and J are TRBV28 and TRBJ1-4; 7 positions match TRBD1. From germline, CDR1 is MDHEN and CDR2 SYDVKM. V was pared by 6 bases and J by 0 bases, with 4 bases of the junction left unmatched. The CDR3 runs 15 residues. Here the CDR3 DNA reads TGTGCCAGCAGGGACAGGCCTGCAACTAATGAAAAACTGTTTTTT. It encodes CASRDRPATNEKLFF. The full variable domain, completed using reference TRBV28 and TRBJ1-4, is DVKVTQSSRYLVKRTGEKVFLECVQDMDHENMFWYRQDPGLGLRLIYFSYDVKMKEKGDIPEGYSVSREKKERFSLILESASTNQTSMYLCASRDRPATNEKLFFGSGTQLSVL.

This sequence joins TRBV2 and TRBJ1-5; 8 bases match TRBD1. This CDR3 comprises 13 residues. Germline trimming cut 3 bases from V and 9 bases from J; bases unmatched to any gene: 4. Germline V lookup: CDR1 SNHLY, CDR2 FYNNEI. CDR3 sequence: CASSDPGGLPQHF. The CDR3, as DNA: TGTGCCAGCAGTGATCCAGGGGGCTTGCCCCAGCATTTT.

In its sample, this clone was seen once. Other DNA variants within this sample encode the same CDR3. The chain employs TRBV9 and TRBJ2-1; a possible D gene is TRBD1 (5 bases). In germline, CDR1 is SGDLS, CDR2 YYNGEE. Trimming took off 0 bases at V and 10 bases at J, with 11 bases between the two ends. The CDR3 is 13 residues long. CDR3 protein: CASSVGGGTEQFF. CDR3 in DNA: TGTGCCAGCAGCGTAGGGGGCGGTACGGAGCAGTTCTTC.

The gene calls are TRBV27 and TRBJ1-1; TRBD1 matches at 11 bases. This CDR3 contains 15 residues. Germline assignment: CDR1 MNHEY and CDR2 SMNVEV (reference sequence). Losses at the gene ends were 6 bases for V and 4 bases for J; bases not matched to a gene: 7. The CDR3 here is CASRLDRGQVTEAFF. CDR3 in DNA: TGTGCCAGCAGGTTGGACAGGGGGCAGGTCACTGAAGCTTTCTTT.

As to this clone: One end of the junction does not line up with germline, which may come from a read error. The chain employs TRBV7-8 and TRBJ1-2; the D gene is possibly TRBD1 (5 bases). This CDR3 spans 15 amino acids. Germline V gene data show CDR1 as SGHVS and CDR2 as FQNEAQ. In DNA form, the CDR3 reads TGTGCCAGCAGCTTAGGAAGGGCCAGGGAAACATTAGCCCACTTC. It encodes CASSLGRARETLAHF.

The chain joins TRBV18 to TRBJ1-3; TRBD1 might be the D (5 bases). Trimming shortened V by 3 bases and J by 0 bases, and 12 bases separated the two germline ends. Germline assignment: CDR1 KGHSH and CDR2 LQKENI. The CDR3 sequence is 16 residues long. CDR3 region: CASSPLDSSSGNTIYF. CDR3 bases: TGTGCCAGCTCACCTCTAGACAGCTCCTCTGGAAACACCATATATTTT.

The chain has TRBV7-6 and TRBJ2-7; 9 bases line up with TRBD1. The germline V gene encodes CDR1 SGHVS and CDR2 FNYEAQ. The junction had 4 bases not matched to a gene; V was cut back by 2 bases and J by 2 bases. The CDR3 loop spans 15 amino acids. This CDR3 is CASSLNRQGAYEQYF. The CDR3 DNA follows: TGTGCCAGCAGCTTAAACCGACAGGGGGCCTACGAGCAGTACTTC.